This T cell receptor (beta chain) was captured by sequencing in a study of T cells of healthy individuals (dated by TCRdb to about 2018). This clonotype showed up just a few times. Its binding antigen is unknown. Base qualities are not at hand, and no much larger clone is one base apart. The method was 5' RACE. Sequencing used an Illumina MiSeq. In-frame beta chains were kept once TCRdb had trimmed the public reads at Q25 with fastp and called clones with MiXCR. Entries that share a CDR3 protein sequence are merged under the most common genes and DNA. This sample lists roughly 76,000 distinct CDR3 sequences; more than 5% were detected once. The top ten hold roughly 7.5% of the sample. Taken from the germline V gene, the CDR1 and CDR2 loops are SQVTM and ANQGSEA. Inclusive of the bounding cysteine and phenylalanine, the CDR3 is 12 residues long. Kept here is only the CDR3 DNA, which spans 36 bases and is read in frame from base 1. V loses 3 bases, J loses 5 bases, and the germline ends lie 10 bases apart.

The chain was built from TRBV29-1 and TRBJ1-1; TRBD1 is a possible D gene, resting on 6 matching bases. This receptor was obtained from a female donor in good health. The DNA sequence is as follows: TGCAGCGTTGACGAGGGGGGTACTGAAGCTTTCTTT. This gives the protein CSVDEGGTEAFF.